Detailed here is one TCR beta chain. Its antigen is not identified. Naive CD8 cells were CD45RO-negative, positively selected for CCR7, excluding terminally differentiated effector memory CD45RA+ cells. The data were produced by immunoSEQ multiplex PCR, yet TCRdb's version contains in-frame clones alone and is incomplete. The repertoire includes about 2.2 million clones, 93% of them detected once, and 1.5% to 2% sits in the top ten. These data come from a study of shared clonotypes between healthy human individuals. Points from the study as a whole: Clonotypes shared by all four sorted-subset donors had higher generation probabilities than non-shared clonotypes. Several donors shared about 4.8% of their naive CD4 clonotypes. Larger estimated richness was generally recorded for naive subsets relative to memory subsets.

Germline V gene sequence: CDR1 SQVTM, CDR2 ANQGSEA. V dropped 3 bases and J dropped 8 bases, with 10 bases sitting between them. CDR3 size: 11 residues. This clonotype originated in a man younger than 30 in good health. Some clones in this sample may be carry-over from other donors' samples. The chain has TRBV29-1 and TRBJ1-2; no reliable D call. The sequencing sample was made of naive CD8+ T cells from PBMCs. In DNA, the CDR3 is TGCAGCGTTGAGAGCCCGTGGGGCTACACCTTC. This sequence encodes CSVESPWGYTF.